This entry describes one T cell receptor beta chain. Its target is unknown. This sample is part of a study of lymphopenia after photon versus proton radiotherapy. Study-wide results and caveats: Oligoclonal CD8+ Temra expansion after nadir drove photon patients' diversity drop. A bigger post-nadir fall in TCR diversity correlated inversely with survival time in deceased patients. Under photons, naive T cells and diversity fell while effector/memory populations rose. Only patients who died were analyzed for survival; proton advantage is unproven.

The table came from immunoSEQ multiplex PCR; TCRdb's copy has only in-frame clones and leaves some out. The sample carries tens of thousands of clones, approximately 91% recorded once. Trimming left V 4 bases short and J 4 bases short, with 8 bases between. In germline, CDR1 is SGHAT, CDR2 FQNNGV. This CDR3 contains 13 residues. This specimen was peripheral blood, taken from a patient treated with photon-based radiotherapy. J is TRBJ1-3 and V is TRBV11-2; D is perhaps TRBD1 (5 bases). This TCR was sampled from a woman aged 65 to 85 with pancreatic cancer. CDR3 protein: CASSSGVGNTIYF. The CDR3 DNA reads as TGTGCCAGCAGCTCGGGGGTAGGAAACACCATATATTTT.